The 19 T cell receptor beta chains below come from one sample, sequenced in a study of radiotherapy plus CTLA-4 blockade in lung cancer. Measured with immunoSEQ multiplex PCR; TCRdb has only the in-frame clones, and not every one. The sample has tens of thousands of clones, 83% seen once. Sample: peripheral blood, taken from a patient treated with radiotherapy plus ipilimumab. These receptors were collected from a human donor with non-small cell lung cancer who had stable disease on radiotherapy plus ipilimumab.

V usage is TRBV7-3 and J usage is TRBJ1-5; 10 bases agree with TRBD1. Germline values: CDR1 SGHTA, CDR2 FQGTGA. Germline trimming cut 1 base from V and 11 bases from J; bases unmatched to any gene: 14. The CDR3 is made up of 17 amino acids. CDR3 sequence (DNA): TGTGCCAGCAGCTTAAGTCGGGACAGGGGACCCGATGGGGCCCAGCATTTT. Protein: CASSLSRDRGPDGAQHF.

The V call is TRBV28, the J call TRBJ1-3; D is unclear. CDR1 and CDR2 (germline): MDHEN, SYDVKM. The germline V and J ends were trimmed by 5 bases and 0 bases, with 5 bases remaining between them. This CDR3 comprises 13 residues. The CDR3: CASSRASGNTIYF. In DNA, the CDR3 is TGTGCCAGCAGTCGGGCCTCTGGAAACACCATATATTTT.

This chain joins TRBV10-3 and TRBJ1-1, with a possible D match to TRBD1 (6 bases). Trimming pared 0 bases from V and 1 base from J, leaving 12 bases between. This CDR3 contains 16 residues. Germline assignment: CDR1 ENHRY and CDR2 SYGVKD. CDR3 sequence reads: CAISESLGQTNTEAFF. CDR3 nucleotide sequence: TGTGCCATCAGTGAGTCTTTGGGACAAACGAACACTGAAGCTTTCTTT.

This sequence joins TRBV15 and TRBJ2-1; D is undetermined. The V and J ends lost 2 bases and 8 bases respectively, with 13 bases between them. The CDR3 loop spans 14 amino acids. Germline-derived CDR1 and CDR2 are LNHNV and YYDKDF (reference sequence). CDR3 nucleotides: TGTGCCACCAGCAGATTAACTTTAGGCGATGAGCAGTTCTTC. Its protein is CATSRLTLGDEQFF.

The count of this clone is one. This sequence joins TRBV5-6 and TRBJ2-5; 8 bases agree with TRBD1. With V trimmed by 4 bases and J by 5 bases, 1 base remained unmatched. Germline lookup yields CDR1 SGHDT and CDR2 YYEEEE. The CDR3 runs to 12 residues. As DNA, the CDR3 is TGTGCCAGCAGCCGACAGGGGGAGACCCAGTACTTC. It translates to CASSRQGETQYF.

The chain combines TRBV7-2 with TRBJ2-5; 10 bases are shared with TRBD2. Losses at the gene ends were 0 bases for V and 5 bases for J; bases not matched to a gene: 12. CDR1 and CDR2 (germline): SGHTA, FQGNSA. The CDR3 contains 18 residues. Written as DNA, the CDR3 is TGTGCCAGCAGCTTAGCGCCCAGCGGGGGGGCTGTGTGGGAGACCCAGTACTTC. Protein product: CASSLAPSGGAVWETQYF.

This sequence joins TRBV7-3 and TRBJ1-2; perhaps TRBD1 as D (5 bases). CDR3 length: 13 residues. Looked up from germline, CDR1 is SGHTA and CDR2 is FQGTGA. Trimming took 3 bases from V and 8 from J, leaving 13 bases between them. CDR3 sequence: CASSLQGNRGYTF. For the CDR3, the DNA is TGTGCCAGCAGCTTGCAGGGCAACAGGGGCTACACCTTC. The full variable domain, rest sourced from reference TRBV7-3 and TRBJ1-2, is GAGVSQTPSNKVTEKGKYVELRCDPISGHTALYWYRQSLGQGPEFLIYFQGTGAADDSGLPNDRFFAVRPEGSVSTLKIQRTERGDSAVYLCASSLQGNRGYTFGSGTRLTVV.

The gene calls are TRBV9 and TRBJ2-1; D may be TRBD1 (6 bases). This CDR3 region has 15 residues. V lost 4 bases to trimming and J lost 4 bases, with 15 bases between them. Germline V gene lookup returns CDR1 SGDLS and CDR2 YYNGEE. Here the CDR3 DNA reads TGTGCCAGCAGCTTACCGGGACACAATTACAATGAGCAGTTCTTC. Protein sequence: CASSLPGHNYNEQFF.

V usage is TRBV2 and J usage is TRBJ2-1, with D perhaps matching TRBD1 (5 bases). Looked up from germline, CDR1 is SNHLY and CDR2 is FYNNEI. The V end lost 7 bases, the J end lost 4 bases, and 17 bases lay between the germline ends. The CDR3 runs 15 residues. The CDR3 loop reads CASKEGDLGYNEQFF. The CDR3 coding sequence is TGTGCCAGCAAAGAAGGGGATCTTGGGTACAATGAGCAGTTCTTC. Complete variable domain (other parts from reference TRBV2 and TRBJ2-1): EPEVTQTPSHQVTQMGQEVILRCVPISNHLYFYWYRQILGQKVEFLVSFYNNEISEKSEIFDDQFSVERPDGSNFTLKIRSTKLEDSAMYFCASKEGDLGYNEQFFGPGTRLTVL.

Regarding this clone: Other DNA sequences in the sample encode the same CDR3. The chain links TRBV11-3 to TRBJ2-2, with D unclear. The CDR3 runs to 13 residues. Germline V gives CDR1 SGHNT, CDR2 YENEEA. V was cut by 4 bases and J by 5 bases, with 8 bases left in between. The DNA for the CDR3 is TGTGCCAGCAGCTCGACGCGGACCGGGGAGCTGTTTTTT. It specifies CASSSTRTGELFF. The full variable domain, in which reference TRBV11-3 and TRBJ2-2 provide the parts outside the CDR3, is EAGVVQSPRYKIIEKKQPVAFWCNPISGHNTLYWYLQNLGQGPELLIRYENEEAVDDSQLPKDRFSAERLKGVDSTLKIQPAELGDSAVYLCASSSTRTGELFFGEGSRLTVL.

The CDR3 DNA reads as TGTGCCAGCAGTCCGTTAACTAGCGGGAGTTGGAATGAGCAGTTCTTC. It specifies CASSPLTSGSWNEQFF. This sequence joins TRBV28 and TRBJ2-1, with 11 positions matching TRBD2. Losses at the gene ends were 5 bases for V and 7 bases for J; bases not matched to a gene: 10. CDR1 and CDR2 (germline): MDHEN, SYDVKM. This CDR3 comprises 16 residues.

This chain links TRBV6-6 with TRBJ2-2, with 7 bases identical to TRBD2. The CDR3 has 14 amino acids. The trim removed 10 bases at V and 4 bases at J, leaving 9 bases unmatched. Germline V gives CDR1 MNHNY, CDR2 SVGAGI (reference sequence). The chain's CDR3 is CATKRDLITGELFF. The CDR3 DNA reads as TGTGCCACCAAGCGGGACCTTATCACCGGGGAGCTGTTTTTT.

The chain is built from TRBV6-1 and TRBJ1-2; the D gene is possibly TRBD1 (5 bases). Trimming took off 7 bases at V and 7 bases at J, with 22 bases between the two ends. CDR3 size: 15 residues. Germline lookup yields CDR1 MNHNS and CDR2 SASEGT. In nucleotides, the CDR3 is TGTGCCAGCACTAGCGGGACTCATCCCTCGGGTGGCTACACCTTC. Encoded protein: CASTSGTHPSGGYTF.

The chain carries TRBV13 and TRBJ2-5; a possible D gene is TRBD2 (5 bases). CDR3 length equals 18 residues. The V gene lost 9 bases and the J gene lost 1 base, with 27 bases spanning the gap. Germline V gene lookup returns CDR1 PRHDT and CDR2 FYEKMQ (reference sequence). The CDR3 DNA reads as TGTGCCAGTACACCCCCGGGAACTAGAATGTTCCCCCAAGAGACCCAGTACTTC. It yields the protein CASTPPGTRMFPQETQYF.

There are a few counts of this clone. The chain carries TRBV4-2 and TRBJ2-1, with TRBD1 as a possible D gene (6 bases). There are 14 residues in the CDR3. V lost 3 bases to trimming and J lost 7 bases, with 13 bases between them. Germline lookup yields CDR1 LGHNA and CDR2 YNFKEQ. In nucleotides, the CDR3 is TGTGCCAGCAGCCATGCCACAGGGATGAATGAGCAGTTCTTC. This gives the protein CASSHATGMNEQFF.

The chain recombines TRBV11-3 with TRBJ2-1; possibly TRBD2 for D (5 bases). The germline V and J ends were trimmed by 5 bases and 3 bases, with 11 bases remaining between them. The CDR3 runs to 14 residues. CDR1 SGHNT and CDR2 YENEEA come from the germline V gene. The CDR3 sequence: CASSPTGGYNEQFF. CDR3 nucleotide sequence: TGTGCCAGCAGCCCCACTGGAGGCTACAATGAGCAGTTCTTC.

V gene TRBV19 combines with J gene TRBJ2-2, with 8 bases lining up with TRBD2. Germline values: CDR1 LNHDA, CDR2 SQIVND (reference sequence). The CDR3 covers 16 residues. The J segment lost 4 bases and the V segment lost 5 bases, leaving 9 bases of the junction unmatched. CDR3 sequence: CASSRQRETSTGELFF. The CDR3 nucleotides read TGTGCCAGTAGTCGCCAGCGGGAGACGAGCACCGGGGAGCTGTTTTTT.

V is TRBV4-1 and J is TRBJ1-5; tentatively, D is TRBD1 (6 bases). Germline V gene sequence: CDR1 MGHRA, CDR2 YSYEKL. The CDR3 contains 15 residues. Trimming removed 1 base from V and 6 bases from J, with 13 bases in between. The CDR3 region is CASSQVEWGLQPQHF. CDR3 sequence (DNA): TGCGCCAGCAGCCAAGTAGAGTGGGGGCTTCAGCCCCAGCATTTT.

The CDR3 sequence: CASRLSSGGVETQYF. The CDR3, as DNA: TGTGCCAGCAGATTAAGTAGCGGGGGAGTGGAGACCCAGTACTTC. The rearrangement joins TRBV7-6 to TRBJ2-5; 9 bases align to TRBD2. Germline assignment: CDR1 SGHVS and CDR2 FNYEAQ. V was pared by 6 bases and J by 5 bases, with 10 bases of the junction left unmatched. The CDR3 loop spans 15 amino acids.